Listed below are T cell receptor beta chains from one sample, sequenced in a study of cytomegalovirus exposure and HLA in healthy donors. The data were produced by immunoSEQ multiplex PCR, yet TCRdb's version contains in-frame clones alone and is incomplete. Among over 95,000 clones listed, 75% to 80% were seen once. The sample was PBMCs. Receptors originate from a female donor in good health and CMV-seronegative. The CDR3 runs from the conserved cysteine through the conserved F or W. D genes are given only for firm matches. Size tells how often a clone was seen (once, few, many) or the class of an expanded clone, and some rows leave it out.

TRBV4-3	TRBD2	once	TRBJ2-1	CASSQVLKGAGGPGEQFF	TGCGCCAGCAGCCAAGTGCTAAAGGGAGCGGGAGGGCCAGGTGAGCAGTTCTTC
TRBV6-5	NA	NA	TRBJ2-7	CASSYGRDEQYF	TGTGCCAGCAGTTACGGGCGGGACGAGCAGTACTTC
TRBV7-8	NA	NA	TRBJ2-5	CASSLRHLQETQYF	TGTGCCAGCAGCTTACGACACTTGCAAGAGACCCAGTACTTC
TRBV4-3	TRBD2	NA	TRBJ2-5	CASSQRGLAGETQYF	TGCGCCAGCAGCCAAAGGGGACTAGCGGGGGAGACCCAGTACTTC
TRBV7-9	NA	NA	TRBJ1-2	CSSPDGTGFDGYTF	TGTTCCAGCCCGGACGGTACAGGATTCGATGGCTACACCTTC
TRBV6-6	NA	NA	TRBJ2-5	CASSYSVGVNQETQYF	TGTGCCAGCAGTTACTCGGTCGGGGTGAACCAAGAGACCCAGTACTTC
TRBV6-4	TRBD2	NA	TRBJ2-7	CASSEGVGGSPYEQYF	TGTGCCAGCAGTGAGGGGGTAGGCGGGAGCCCCTACGAGCAGTACTTC
TRBV9	NA	NA	TRBJ1-2	CASRTTGSYGYTF	TGTGCCAGCAGGACAACAGGGTCCTATGGCTACACCTTC
TRBV5-4	TRBD2	NA	TRBJ2-1	CASSLREGYNEQFF	TGTGCCAGCAGCTTACGGGAGGGGTACAATGAGCAGTTCTTC
TRBV10-1	TRBD1	NA	TRBJ2-1	CASTPSTGTGGNEQFF	TGCGCCAGCACCCCTTCGACCGGGACAGGGGGCAATGAGCAGTTCTTC
TRBV19	NA	NA	TRBJ1-6	CASTSGAGSSYNSPLHF	TGTGCCAGTACGTCTGGGGCTGGCAGTTCCTATAATTCACCCCTCCACTTT
TRBV5-1	NA	NA	TRBJ2-1	CASSLGQSYNEQFF	TGCGCCAGCAGCTTGGGACAGAGCTACAATGAGCAGTTCTTC
TRBV7-2	NA	once	TRBJ2-7	CASSLDGGVGYEQYF	TGTGCCAGCAGCTTAGACGGGGGAGTAGGCTACGAGCAGTACTTC
TRBV6-5	NA	NA	TRBJ1-1	CASSQESQGLAFF	TGTGCCAGCAGCCAAGAGTCTCAGGGACTGGCTTTCTTT
TRBV11-2	TRBD2	NA	TRBJ2-7	CASSLIPGGSSYEQYF	TGTGCCAGCAGCTTAATTCCGGGAGGTAGCTCCTACGAGCAGTACTTC
TRBV27	NA	NA	TRBJ2-7	CASSRTGVSYEQYF	TGTGCCAGCAGCCGGACGGGGGTTTCCTACGAGCAGTACTTC
TRBV18	NA	NA	TRBJ2-7	CASSPEGLASYEQYF	TGTGCCAGCTCACCAGAGGGCCTCGCCTCCTACGAGCAGTACTTC
TRBV5-1	NA	once	TRBJ2-7	CASSLEGDEQYF	TGCGCCAGCAGCTTGGAAGGGGACGAGCAGTACTTC
TRBV18	NA	few	TRBJ1-1	CASSPLGQGNTEAFF	TGTGCCAGCTCACCTCTGGGCCAAGGGAACACTGAAGCTTTCTTT
TRBV6-5	TRBD1	NA	TRBJ2-3	CASSYRWTGGTDTQYF	TGTGCCAGCAGTTACAGGTGGACAGGGGGCACAGATACGCAGTATTTT
TRBV23-1	NA	NA	TRBJ1-1	CARVESEAFF	TGCGCCAGAGTCGAGTCTGAAGCTTTCTTT
TRBV7-9	TRBD2	NA	TRBJ2-1	CSYLGGGHDNEQFF	TGTTCCTACTTAGGCGGGGGGCATGACAATGAGCAGTTCTTC
TRBV5-1	TRBD2	NA	TRBJ2-1	CASGPSGRMDEQFF	TGCGCCAGCGGACCTAGCGGGAGGATGGATGAGCAGTTCTTC
TRBV11-2	NA	NA	TRBJ2-2	CASSLLARTGELFF	TGTGCCAGCAGCTTACTAGCACGGACCGGGGAGCTGTTTTTT
TRBV11-2	NA	few	TRBJ2-3	CASSPRTSSLITDTQYF	TGTGCCAGCAGCCCCCGGACTTCTTCTCTTATCACAGATACGCAGTATTTT
TRBV7-9	NA	NA	TRBJ1-1	CASSWMGAEEAFF	TGTGCCAGCAGCTGGATGGGTGCGGAAGAAGCTTTCTTT
TRBV6-1	NA	NA	TRBJ2-1	CASRTSLYNEQFF	TGTGCCAGCAGAACATCTTTGTACAATGAGCAGTTCTTC
TRBV23-1	TRBD1	NA	TRBJ2-2	CASSQSEGPRDRGTGELFF	TGCGCCAGCAGTCAATCTGAAGGCCCCCGGGACAGGGGAACCGGGGAGCTGTTTTTT
TRBV11-2	NA	NA	TRBJ2-3	CASSQGTDTQYF	TGTGCCAGCAGCCAGGGGACAGATACGCAGTATTTT
TRBV28	TRBD1	few	TRBJ1-2	CASSPGDSLFYGYTF	TGTGCCAGCAGTCCAGGGGACAGCTTATTCTATGGCTACACCTTC
TRBV15	NA	once	TRBJ1-2	CATSRVPQGRLAYTF	TGTGCCACCAGCAGAGTTCCACAGGGAAGGCTGGCCTACACCTTC
TRBV28	TRBD2	once	TRBJ2-5	CASSLPREAGRVGETQYF	TGTGCCAGCAGTTTACCTCGCGAGGCGGGGAGGGTGGGAGAGACCCAGTACTTC
TRBV18	NA	NA	TRBJ1-5	CASSPPGGAQPQHF	TGTGCCAGCTCGCCCCCCGGGGGGGCCCAGCCCCAGCATTTT
TRBV11-2	TRBD2	NA	TRBJ2-7	CASSPREGPSYYEQYF	TGTGCCAGCAGCCCCCGGGAGGGGCCTTCCTACTACGAGCAGTACTTC
TRBV7-3	NA	NA	TRBJ1-5	CASSLDRYQPQHF	TGTGCCAGCAGCTTAGACAGGTATCAGCCCCAGCATTTT
TRBV14	NA	NA	TRBJ2-1	CASTEGPYNEQFF	TGTGCCAGCACTGAGGGCCCCTACAATGAGCAGTTCTTC
TRBV7-9	NA	NA	TRBJ1-3	CASSPGGYTIYF	TGTGCCAGCAGCCCTGGGGGGTACACCATATATTTT
TRBV11-3	NA	NA	TRBJ2-1	CASSPDWYDEQFF	TGTGCCAGCAGTCCCGACTGGTATGATGAGCAGTTCTTC
TRBV14	TRBD1	once	TRBJ2-1	CASSHRDREGEQFF	TGTGCCAGCAGCCACCGGGACAGGGAAGGTGAGCAGTTCTTC
TRBV5-1	NA	NA	TRBJ2-7	CASSLVVDRAYEQYF	TGCGCCAGCAGCCTGGTGGTAGACAGAGCCTACGAGCAGTACTTC
TRBV28	NA	NA	TRBJ1-2	CASSPNYGYTF	TGTGCCAGCAGTCCGAACTATGGCTACACCTTC
TRBV5-6	TRBD1	NA	TRBJ1-1	CASSLDRGRDDTEAFF	TGTGCCAGCAGCTTGGACAGGGGGCGGGATGACACTGAAGCTTTCTTT
TRBV4-2	NA	NA	TRBJ2-1	CASSLNLGASFSEQFF	TGTGCCAGCAGCCTTAACCTGGGGGCTAGCTTTAGTGAGCAGTTCTTC
TRBV10-3	TRBD1	NA	TRBJ1-2	CAISDFQGAGSYGYTF	TGTGCCATCAGTGATTTTCAGGGGGCTGGCTCCTATGGCTACACCTTC
TRBV27	TRBD2	once	TRBJ2-7	CASSTGKGLAGVAWEQYF	TGTGCCAGCAGTACAGGAAAGGGACTAGCGGGAGTAGCGTGGGAGCAGTACTTC
TRBV5-4	TRBD2	NA	TRBJ2-1	CASSLVRGRVINEQFF	TGTGCCAGCAGCTTGGTCCGCGGGAGGGTAATAAATGAGCAGTTCTTC
TRBV4-1	TRBD2	few	TRBJ2-4	CASSVLAGQLAKNIQYF	TGCGCCAGCAGCGTACTAGCGGGACAACTAGCCAAAAACATTCAGTACTTC
TRBV5-5	TRBD2	NA	TRBJ2-1	CASSRSQLGRASYNEQFF	TGTGCCAGCAGCAGATCCCAGCTCGGGAGGGCCTCCTACAATGAGCAGTTCTTC
TRBV7-2	NA	NA	TRBJ2-3	CASSLAGEGRTDTQYF	TGTGCCAGCAGCTTAGCGGGCGAGGGGAGGACAGATACGCAGTATTTT
TRBV5-1	NA	NA	TRBJ1-4	CASSFYRADEKLFF	TGCGCCAGCAGCTTTTACAGGGCGGATGAAAAACTGTTTTTT
TRBV4-2	TRBD2	NA	TRBJ2-5	CASSATLAGHETQYF	TGTGCCAGCAGCGCTACACTAGCGGGTCACGAGACCCAGTACTTC
TRBV6-5	TRBD2	NA	TRBJ2-1	CASRHTSGSYNEQFF	TGTGCCAGCAGACACACTAGCGGCTCCTACAATGAGCAGTTCTTC
TRBV5-6	TRBD1	NA	TRBJ1-2	CASSPDRGQGYTF	TGTGCCAGCAGCCCGGACAGGGGGCAGGGCTACACCTTC
TRBV4-3	NA	few	TRBJ2-6	CASSQDYGSGANVLTF	TGCGCCAGCAGCCAAGATTACGGCTCTGGGGCCAACGTCCTGACTTTC
TRBV28	NA	NA	TRBJ1-5	CASSPRTPRGQPQHF	TGTGCCAGCAGTCCAAGAACTCCCCGGGGTCAGCCCCAGCATTTT
TRBV5-6	TRBD2	few	TRBJ2-1	CASSLIGVIIAGVNEQFF	TGTGCCAGCAGCTTGATTGGCGTTATAATAGCGGGGGTTAATGAGCAGTTCTTC
TRBV5-1	NA	NA	TRBJ2-1	CASSLLISYNEQFF	TGCGCCAGCAGCTTGTTAATCTCCTACAATGAGCAGTTCTTC
TRBV2	NA	NA	TRBJ1-2	CASRPPQGHAGGYTF	TGTGCCAGCAGACCTCCACAGGGCCATGCGGGTGGCTACACCTTC
TRBV19	TRBD1	NA	TRBJ2-2	CASTGQGRDTGELFF	TGTGCCAGTACCGGACAGGGTAGGGACACCGGGGAGCTGTTTTTT
TRBV7-6	TRBD1	NA	TRBJ2-3	CASSSRDRSSTDTQYF	TGTGCCAGCAGCTCCCGGGACAGGTCTAGCACAGATACGCAGTATTTT